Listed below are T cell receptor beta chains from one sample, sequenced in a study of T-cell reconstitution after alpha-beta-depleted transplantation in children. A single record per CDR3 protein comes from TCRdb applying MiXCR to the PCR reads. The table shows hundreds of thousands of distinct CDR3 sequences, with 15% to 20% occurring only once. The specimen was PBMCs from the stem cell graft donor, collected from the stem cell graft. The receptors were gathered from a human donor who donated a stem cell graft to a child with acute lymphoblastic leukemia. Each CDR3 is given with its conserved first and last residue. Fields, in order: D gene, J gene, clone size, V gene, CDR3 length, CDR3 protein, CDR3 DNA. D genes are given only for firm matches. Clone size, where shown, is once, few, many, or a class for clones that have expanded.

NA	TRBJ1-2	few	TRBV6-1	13	CASNGRENYGYTF	TGTGCCAGCAACGGCAGGGAAAACTATGGCTACACCTTC
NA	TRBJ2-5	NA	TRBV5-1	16	CASSLSSVLRGETQYF	TGCGCCAGCAGCTTGAGCTCAGTCCTCCGGGGAGAGACCCAGTACTTC
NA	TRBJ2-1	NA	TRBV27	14	CASGSGFSYNEQFF	TGTGCCAGCGGAAGCGGTTTCTCCTACAATGAGCAGTTCTTC
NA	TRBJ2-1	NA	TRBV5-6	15	CASSPDLSSYNEQFF	TGTGCCAGCAGTCCTGACCTGAGCTCCTACAATGAGCAGTTCTTC
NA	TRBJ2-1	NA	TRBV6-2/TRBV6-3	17	CASSYSRAGHSYNEQFF	TGTGCCAGCAGTTACTCGAGGGCGGGACACTCATACAATGAGCAGTTCTTC
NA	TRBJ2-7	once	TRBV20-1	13	CTLSQGGSYEQYF	TGCACCCTGAGCCAGGGAGGTTCCTACGAGCAGTACTTC
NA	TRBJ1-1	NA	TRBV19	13	CASSIGKGTEAFF	TGTGCCAGTAGTATAGGGAAAGGGACTGAAGCTTTCTTT
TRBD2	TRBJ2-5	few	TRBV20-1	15	CSASAREWYQETQYF	TGCAGTGCTAGCGCGCGGGAGTGGTACCAAGAGACCCAGTACTTC
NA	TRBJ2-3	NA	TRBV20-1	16	CSASGGSWASTDTQYF	TGCAGTGCTAGCGGGGGTAGTTGGGCTAGCACAGATACGCAGTATTTT
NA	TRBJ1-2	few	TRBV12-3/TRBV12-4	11	CASSSGMGYTF	TGTGCCAGCAGTTCCGGGATGGGCTACACCTTC
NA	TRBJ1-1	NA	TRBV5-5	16	CASSHRGSLKNTEAFF	TGTGCCAGCAGCCACCGGGGGAGCCTCAAGAACACTGAAGCTTTCTTT
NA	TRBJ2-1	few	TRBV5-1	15	CASSPGLLGSNEQFF	TGCGCCAGCAGCCCGGGTCTCCTAGGGAGCAATGAGCAGTTCTTC
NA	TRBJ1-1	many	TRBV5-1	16	CASSPLETAQGGRAFF	TGCGCCAGCAGCCCCCTGGAAACGGCTCAAGGGGGTAGAGCTTTCTTT
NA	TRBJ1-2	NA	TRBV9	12	CASSSGSDGYTF	TGTGCCAGCAGCTCGGGGAGCGATGGCTACACCTTC
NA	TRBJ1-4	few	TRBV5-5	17	CASSLLGQPGGSEKLFF	TGTGCCAGCAGCTTACTCGGACAGCCCGGGGGTTCAGAAAAACTGTTTTTT
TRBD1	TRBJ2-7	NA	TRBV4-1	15	CASSHGDRGLYEQYF	TGCGCCAGCAGCCATGGGGACAGGGGCCTCTACGAGCAGTACTTC
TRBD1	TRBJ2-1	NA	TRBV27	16	CASNIWGQGSYNEQFF	TGTGCCAGCAATATTTGGGGACAGGGATCCTACAATGAGCAGTTCTTC
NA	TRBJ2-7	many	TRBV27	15	CASSLGGSSSYEQYF	TGTGCCAGCAGTTTAGGGGGGTCCTCCTCCTACGAGCAGTACTTC
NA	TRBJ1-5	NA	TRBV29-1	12	CSVGQINQPQHF	TGCAGCGTAGGACAGATCAATCAGCCCCAGCATTTT
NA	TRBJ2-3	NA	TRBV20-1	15	CSAQGGGLNTDTQYF	TGCAGTGCCCAAGGAGGGGGACTGAACACAGATACGCAGTATTTT
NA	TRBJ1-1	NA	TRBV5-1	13	CASSLATGDGAFF	TGCGCCAGCAGCTTGGCCACCGGGGATGGAGCTTTCTTT
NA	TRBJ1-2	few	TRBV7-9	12	CASSYTSYGYTF	TGTGCCAGCAGCTATACAAGTTATGGCTACACCTTC
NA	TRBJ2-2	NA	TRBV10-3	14	CAIGSGPLTGELFF	TGTGCCATCGGTTCCGGGCCGCTCACCGGGGAGCTGTTTTTT
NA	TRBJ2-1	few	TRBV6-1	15	CASSEGAVISNEQFF	TGTGCCAGCAGTGAAGGGGCAGTCATCAGCAATGAGCAGTTCTTC
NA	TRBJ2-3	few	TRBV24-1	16	CATSEPAWAAPDTQYF	TGTGCCACCAGTGAGCCCGCCTGGGCCGCCCCAGATACGCAGTATTTT
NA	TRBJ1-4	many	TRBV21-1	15	CASRRGRGTNEKLFF	TGTGCCAGCCGTCGGGGGAGGGGGACTAATGAAAAACTGTTTTTT
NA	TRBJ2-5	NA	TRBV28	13	CASRLHLQETQYF	TGTGCCAGTCGACTGCACCTCCAAGAGACCCAGTACTTC
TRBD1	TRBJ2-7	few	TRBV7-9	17	CASRQGGEYTTSYEQYF	TGTGCCAGCAGACAAGGGGGCGAATACACCACATCCTACGAGCAGTACTTC
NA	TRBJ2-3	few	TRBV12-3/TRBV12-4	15	CASSQTARITDTQYF	TGTGCCAGCAGCCAGACCGCCCGGATCACAGATACGCAGTATTTT
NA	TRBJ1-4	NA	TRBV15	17	CATSTRFGGAEQEKLFF	TGTGCCACCAGCACCCGGTTCGGAGGGGCAGAACAAGAAAAACTGTTTTTT
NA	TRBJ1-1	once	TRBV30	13	CAWTGQGSSEAFF	TGTGCCTGGACAGGGCAGGGGAGCTCTGAAGCTTTCTTT
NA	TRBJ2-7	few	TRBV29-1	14	CSVADRETNYEQYF	TGCAGCGTCGCGGACCGGGAAACAAATTACGAGCAGTACTTC
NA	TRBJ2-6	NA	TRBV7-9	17	CASSLAPIRSGANVLTF	TGTGCCAGCAGCTTAGCGCCCATCAGATCTGGGGCCAACGTCCTGACTTTC
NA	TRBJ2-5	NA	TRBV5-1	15	CASSPTSGSQETQYF	TGCGCCAGCAGCCCTACTTCCGGCTCCCAAGAGACCCAGTACTTC
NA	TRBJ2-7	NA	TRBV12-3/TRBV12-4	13	CASSFSGRIEQYF	TGTGCCAGCAGTTTCTCTGGTCGCATCGAGCAGTACTTC